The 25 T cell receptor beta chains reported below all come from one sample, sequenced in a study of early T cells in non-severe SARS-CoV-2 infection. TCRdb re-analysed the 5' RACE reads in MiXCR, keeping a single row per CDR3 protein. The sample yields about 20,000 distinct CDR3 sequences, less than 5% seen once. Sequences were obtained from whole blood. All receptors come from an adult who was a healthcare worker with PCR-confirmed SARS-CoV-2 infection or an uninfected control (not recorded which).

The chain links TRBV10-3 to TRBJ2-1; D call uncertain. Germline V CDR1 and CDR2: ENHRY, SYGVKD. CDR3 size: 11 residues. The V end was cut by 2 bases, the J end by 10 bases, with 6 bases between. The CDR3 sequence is CAISEVLEQFF. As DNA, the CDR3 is TGTGCCATCAGTGAGGTCCTCGAGCAGTTCTTC.

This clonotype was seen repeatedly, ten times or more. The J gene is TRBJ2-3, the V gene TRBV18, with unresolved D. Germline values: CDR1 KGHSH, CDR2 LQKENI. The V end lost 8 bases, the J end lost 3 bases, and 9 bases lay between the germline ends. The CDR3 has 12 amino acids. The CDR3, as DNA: TGTGCCAGCAGTCCCGGGACAGATACGCAGTATTTT. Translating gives CASSPGTDTQYF.

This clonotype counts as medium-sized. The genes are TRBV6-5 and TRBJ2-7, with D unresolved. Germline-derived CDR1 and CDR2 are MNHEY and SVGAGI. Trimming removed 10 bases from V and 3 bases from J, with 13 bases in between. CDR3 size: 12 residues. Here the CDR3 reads CATHGTHYEQYF. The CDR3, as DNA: TGTGCCACTCACGGTACCCACTACGAGCAGTACTTC.

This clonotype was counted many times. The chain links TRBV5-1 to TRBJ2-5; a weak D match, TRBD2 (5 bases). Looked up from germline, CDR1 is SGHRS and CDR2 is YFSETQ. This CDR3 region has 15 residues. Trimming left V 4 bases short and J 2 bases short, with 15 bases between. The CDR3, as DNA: TGCGCCAGCAGCCCCCAAGCGAGGGATCAAGAGACCCAGTACTTC. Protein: CASSPQARDQETQYF. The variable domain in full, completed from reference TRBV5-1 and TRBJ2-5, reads KAGVTQTPRYLIKTRGQQVTLSCSPISGHRSVSWYQQTPGQGLQFLFEYFSETQRNKGNFPGRFSGRQFSNSRSEMNVSTLELGDSALYLCASSPQARDQETQYFGPGTRLLVL.

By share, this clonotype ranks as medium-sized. CDR3 in DNA: TGTGCCAGCAGTTTAACTCCACTGGAACCTTCGAATTTCCGCTACGAGCAGTACTTC. Encoded protein: CASSLTPLEPSNFRYEQYF. The J gene is TRBJ2-7, the V gene TRBV27; D not resolved. The germline gives CDR1 MNHEY, CDR2 SMNVEV (reference sequence). There are 19 residues in the CDR3. Trimming left V 2 bases short and J 3 bases short, with 26 bases between.

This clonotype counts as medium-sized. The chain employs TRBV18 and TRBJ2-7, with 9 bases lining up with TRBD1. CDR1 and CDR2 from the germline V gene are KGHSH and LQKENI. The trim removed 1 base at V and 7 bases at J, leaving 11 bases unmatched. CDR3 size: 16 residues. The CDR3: CASSPRYEQGAGEQYF. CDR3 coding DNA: TGTGCCAGCTCACCACGCTATGAACAGGGGGCTGGGGAGCAGTACTTC.

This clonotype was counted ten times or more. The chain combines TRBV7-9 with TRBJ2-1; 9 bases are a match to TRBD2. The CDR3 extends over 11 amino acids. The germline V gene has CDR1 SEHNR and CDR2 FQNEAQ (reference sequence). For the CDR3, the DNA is TGTGGTAGCGGGGGTTACAATGAGCAGTTCTTC. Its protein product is CGSGGYNEQFF. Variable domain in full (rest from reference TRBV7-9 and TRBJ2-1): DTGVSQNPRHKITKRGQNVTFRCDPISEHNRLYWYRQTLGQGPEFLTYFQNEAQLEKSRLLSDRFSAERPKGSFSTLEIQRTEQGDSAMYLCGSGGYNEQFFGPGTRLTVL.

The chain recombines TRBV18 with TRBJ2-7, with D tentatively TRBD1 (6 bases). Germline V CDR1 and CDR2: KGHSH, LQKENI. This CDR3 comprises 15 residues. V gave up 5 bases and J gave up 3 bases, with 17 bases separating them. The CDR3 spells CASSSGTPSLYEQYF. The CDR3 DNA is TGTGCCAGCTCATCCGGGACACCTTCACTCTACGAGCAGTACTTC.

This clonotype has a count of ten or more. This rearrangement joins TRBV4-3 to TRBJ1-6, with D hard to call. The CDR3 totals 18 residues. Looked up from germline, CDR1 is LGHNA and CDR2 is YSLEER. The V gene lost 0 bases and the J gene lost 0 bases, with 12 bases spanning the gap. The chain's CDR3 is CASSQDGSQSSYNSPLHF. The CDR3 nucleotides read TGCGCCAGCAGCCAAGATGGTTCACAGAGCTCCTATAATTCACCCCTCCACTTT.

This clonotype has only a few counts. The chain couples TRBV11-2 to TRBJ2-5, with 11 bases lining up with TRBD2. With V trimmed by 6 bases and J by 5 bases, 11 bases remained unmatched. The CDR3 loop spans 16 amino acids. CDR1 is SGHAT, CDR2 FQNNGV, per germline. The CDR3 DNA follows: TGTGCCAGCAGTCGCACTAGCGGGAGTATTTTGGAGACCCAGTACTTC. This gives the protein CASSRTSGSILETQYF.

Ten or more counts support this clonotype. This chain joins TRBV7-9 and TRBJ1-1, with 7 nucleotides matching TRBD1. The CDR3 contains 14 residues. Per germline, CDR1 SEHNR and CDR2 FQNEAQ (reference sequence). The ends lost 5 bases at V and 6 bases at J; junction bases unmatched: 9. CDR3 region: CASSPVSQGSEAFF. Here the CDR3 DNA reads TGTGCCAGCAGCCCGGTCTCACAGGGGTCTGAAGCTTTCTTT.

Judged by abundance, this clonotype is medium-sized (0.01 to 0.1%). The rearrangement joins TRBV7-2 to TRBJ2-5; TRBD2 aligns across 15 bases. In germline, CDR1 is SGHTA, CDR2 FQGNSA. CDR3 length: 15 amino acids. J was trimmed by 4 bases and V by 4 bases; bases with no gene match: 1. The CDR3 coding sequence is TGTGCCAGCAGCTCGGGACTAGCGGGGGGAGAGACCCAGTACTTC. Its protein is CASSSGLAGGETQYF.

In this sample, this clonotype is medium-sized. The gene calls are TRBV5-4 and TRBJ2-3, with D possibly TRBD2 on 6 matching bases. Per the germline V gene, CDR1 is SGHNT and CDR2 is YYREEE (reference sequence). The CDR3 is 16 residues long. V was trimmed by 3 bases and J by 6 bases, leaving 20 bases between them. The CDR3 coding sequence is TGTGCCAGCAGCTCTGGCGGGATAGGAGGAGGGGATACGCAGTATTTT. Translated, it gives CASSSGGIGGGDTQYF. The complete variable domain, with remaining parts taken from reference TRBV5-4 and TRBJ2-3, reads ETGVTQSPTHLIKTRGQQVTLRCSSQSGHNTVSWYQQALGQGPQFIFQYYREEENGRGNFPPRFSGLQFPNYSSELNVNALELDDSALYLCASSSGGIGGGDTQYFGPGTRLTVL.

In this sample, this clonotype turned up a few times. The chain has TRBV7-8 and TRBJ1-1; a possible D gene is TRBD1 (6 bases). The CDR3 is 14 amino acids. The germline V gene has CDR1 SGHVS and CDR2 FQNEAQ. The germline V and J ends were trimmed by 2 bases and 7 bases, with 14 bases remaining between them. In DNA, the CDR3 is TGTGCCAGCAGCTTAACCCACGGGGGCAGTGAAGCTTTCTTT. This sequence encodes CASSLTHGGSEAFF.

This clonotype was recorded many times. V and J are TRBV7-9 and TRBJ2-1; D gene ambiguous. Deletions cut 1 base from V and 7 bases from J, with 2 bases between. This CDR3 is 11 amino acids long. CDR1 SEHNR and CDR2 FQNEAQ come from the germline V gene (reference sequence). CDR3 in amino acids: CASSLVNEQFF. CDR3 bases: TGTGCCAGCAGCTTAGTGAATGAGCAGTTCTTC.

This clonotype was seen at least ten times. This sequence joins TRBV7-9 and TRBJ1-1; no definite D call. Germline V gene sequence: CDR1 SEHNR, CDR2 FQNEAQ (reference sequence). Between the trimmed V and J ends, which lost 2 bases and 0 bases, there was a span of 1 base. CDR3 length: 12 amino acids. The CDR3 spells CASSLMNTEAFF. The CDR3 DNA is TGTGCCAGCAGCTTAATGAACACTGAAGCTTTCTTT.

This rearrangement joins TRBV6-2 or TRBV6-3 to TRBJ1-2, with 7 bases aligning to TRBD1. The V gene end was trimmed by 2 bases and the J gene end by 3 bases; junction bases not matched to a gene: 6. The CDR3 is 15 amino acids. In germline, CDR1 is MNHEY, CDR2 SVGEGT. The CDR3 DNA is TGTGCCAGCAGTTACCACGCAGGGACAGACTATGGCTACACCTTC. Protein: CASSYHAGTDYGYTF.

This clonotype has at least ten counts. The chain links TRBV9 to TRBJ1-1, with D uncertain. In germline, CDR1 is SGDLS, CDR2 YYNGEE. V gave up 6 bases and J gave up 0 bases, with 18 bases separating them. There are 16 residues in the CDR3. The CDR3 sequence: CASNINSFPMNTEAFF. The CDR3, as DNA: TGTGCCAGCAACATCAACAGCTTTCCCATGAACACTGAAGCTTTCTTT.

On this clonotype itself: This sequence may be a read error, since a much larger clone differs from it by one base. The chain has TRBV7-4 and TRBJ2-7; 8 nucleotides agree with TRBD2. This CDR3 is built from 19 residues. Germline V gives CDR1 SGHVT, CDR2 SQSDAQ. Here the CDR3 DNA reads TGTGCCAACAGCTTAGCCGGACAGTATTTCGCGGGACTAGGTTCCGAGCAGTACTTC. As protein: CANSLAGQYFAGLGSEQYF.

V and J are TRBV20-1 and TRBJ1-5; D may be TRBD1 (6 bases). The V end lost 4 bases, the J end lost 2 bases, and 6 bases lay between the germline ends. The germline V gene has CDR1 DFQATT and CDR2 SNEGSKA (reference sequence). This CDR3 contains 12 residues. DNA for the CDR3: TGCAGTGCTACAGGGGGCAATCAGCCCCAGCATTTT. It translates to CSATGGNQPQHF.

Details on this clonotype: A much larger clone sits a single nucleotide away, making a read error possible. CDR3 protein: CASSYAPRNSPLHF. In DNA form, the CDR3 reads TGTGCCAGCAGTTACGCCCCTAGAAATTCACCCCTCCACTTT. V and J are TRBV6-5 and TRBJ1-6, with D hard to call. There are 14 residues in the CDR3. Germline CDR1 MNHEY, CDR2 SVGAGI. Trimming shortened V by 2 bases and J by 7 bases, and 9 bases separated the two germline ends.

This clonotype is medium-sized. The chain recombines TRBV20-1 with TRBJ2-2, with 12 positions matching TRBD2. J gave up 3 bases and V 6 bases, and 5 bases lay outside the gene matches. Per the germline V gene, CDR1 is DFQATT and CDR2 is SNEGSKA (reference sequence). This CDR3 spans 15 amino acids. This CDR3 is CSAKRTSGDTGELFF. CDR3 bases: TGCAGTGCGAAAAGGACTAGCGGGGACACCGGGGAGCTGTTTTTT.

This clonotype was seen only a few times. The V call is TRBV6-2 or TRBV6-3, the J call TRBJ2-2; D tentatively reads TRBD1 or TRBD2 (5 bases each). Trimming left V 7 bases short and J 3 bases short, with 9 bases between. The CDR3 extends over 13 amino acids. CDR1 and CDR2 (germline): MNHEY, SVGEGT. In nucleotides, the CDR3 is TGTGCCAGCATGAGGGGACACACCGGGGAGCTGTTTTTT. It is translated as CASMRGHTGELFF.

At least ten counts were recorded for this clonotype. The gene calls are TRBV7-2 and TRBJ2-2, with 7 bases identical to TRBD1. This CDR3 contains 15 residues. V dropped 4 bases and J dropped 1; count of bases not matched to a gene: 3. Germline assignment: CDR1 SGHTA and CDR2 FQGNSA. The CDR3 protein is CASSSDRLNTGELFF. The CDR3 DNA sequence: TGTGCCAGCAGCTCGGACAGGTTGAACACCGGGGAGCTGTTTTTT.

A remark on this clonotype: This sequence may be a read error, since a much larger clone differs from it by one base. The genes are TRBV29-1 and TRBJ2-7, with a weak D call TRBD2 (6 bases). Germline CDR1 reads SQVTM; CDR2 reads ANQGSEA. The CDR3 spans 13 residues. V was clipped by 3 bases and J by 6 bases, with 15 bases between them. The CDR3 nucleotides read TGCAGCGTTGACGGAGGGAACCACTTCGAGCAGTACTTC. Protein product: CSVDGGNHFEQYF.